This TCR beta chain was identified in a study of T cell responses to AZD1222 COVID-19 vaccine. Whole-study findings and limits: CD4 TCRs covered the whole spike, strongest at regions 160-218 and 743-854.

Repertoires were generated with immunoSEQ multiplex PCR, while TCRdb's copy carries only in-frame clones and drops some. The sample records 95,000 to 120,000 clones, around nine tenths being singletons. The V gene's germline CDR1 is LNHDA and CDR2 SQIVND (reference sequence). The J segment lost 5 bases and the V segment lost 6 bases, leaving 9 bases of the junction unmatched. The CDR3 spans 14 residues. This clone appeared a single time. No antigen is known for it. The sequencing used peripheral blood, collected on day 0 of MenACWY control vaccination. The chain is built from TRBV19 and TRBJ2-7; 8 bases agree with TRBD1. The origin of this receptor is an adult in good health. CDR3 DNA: TGTGCCAGTAGAAACTCAGGGGGCCGGAACGAGCAGTACTTC. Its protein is CASRNSGGRNEQYF. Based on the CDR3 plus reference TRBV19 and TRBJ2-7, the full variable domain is DGGITQSPKYLFRKEGQNVTLSCEQNLNHDAMYWYRQDPGQGLRLIYYSQIVNDFQKGDIAEGYSVSREKKESFPLTVTSAQKNPTAFYLCASRNSGGRNEQYFGPGTRLTVT.